These 23 T cell receptor beta chains share one sample of origin, sequenced in a study of regulatory T cells in long-lasting Graves disease. Combining iRepertoire HTBI primers with Arm-PCR of CDR3 regions, the authors built TCR beta libraries. TCRdb re-called the multiplex PCR reads through MiXCR, storing one row per CDR3 protein. Counted here are roughly 500,000 distinct CDR3 sequences, roughly 13% occurring once; the ten biggest clones make up roughly 9.7%. Time point in this sample: newly diagnosed GD, antithyroid drugs for less than 3 months. Following extraction of RNA from PBMCs, that RNA was used to make the TCR library. These data were also reused for a study on T cells in Graves' hyperthyroidism and ophthalmopathy.

The sequencing used peripheral blood mononuclear cells (PBMCs), collected at new diagnosis, from a patient treated with antithyroid drugs. The receptors were gathered from a man younger than 40 with Graves disease.

This clonotype appeared many times. V is TRBV5-1 and J is TRBJ2-1; TRBD2 agrees at 9 bases. This CDR3 is built from 17 residues. J lost 5 bases, V lost 1 base, and 10 bases had no gene match. Germline assignment: CDR1 SGHRS and CDR2 YFSETQ. The CDR3: CASSLSSGRRFDNEQFF. The CDR3 nucleotides are TGCGCCAGCAGCTTGTCAAGCGGGAGGAGATTCGACAATGAGCAGTTCTTC.

This clonotype occurred many times. V and J are TRBV30 and TRBJ2-7; TRBD1 is a possible D gene (5 bases). The CDR3 length is 13 residues. Germline CDR1 GTSNPN, CDR2 SVGIG (reference sequence). The V end was cut by 3 bases, the J end by 1 base, with 10 bases between. CDR3 region: CAWSTGASYEQYF. Here the CDR3 DNA reads TGTGCCTGGAGCACAGGAGCTTCCTACGAGCAGTACTTC.

The V call is TRBV5-1, the J call TRBJ2-1, with 9 bases matching TRBD2. V lost 4 bases to trimming and J lost 5 bases; unmatched junction nucleotides: 10. This CDR3 is 16 amino acids long. Germline V CDR1 and CDR2: SGHRS, YFSETQ. The CDR3 nucleotides are TGCGCCAGCAGCGTGCAGGTGGTAGCGGGAGACAATGAGCAGTTCTTC. It encodes CASSVQVVAGDNEQFF.

This clonotype has ten or more counts. DNA of the CDR3: TGTGCCAGCAGTAAGTGGACCTCGAACACCGGGGAGCTGTTTTTT. This codes for CASSKWTSNTGELFF. The rearrangement uses TRBV12-3 or TRBV12-4 and TRBJ2-2; D is unresolved. With 5 bases removed from V and 0 bases from J, the gap between germline ends came to 10 bases. The CDR3 covers 15 residues.

The rearrangement uses TRBV19 and TRBJ2-5; D is ambiguous. Trimming removed 5 bases from V and 1 base from J, with 8 bases in between. CDR3 length: 13 residues. The germline gives CDR1 LNHDA, CDR2 SQIVND (reference sequence). CDR3 sequence (DNA): TGTGCCAGTAGTGATTTAGCCCAAGAGACCCAGTACTTC. Protein: CASSDLAQETQYF.

This clonotype has a count of ten or more. The rearrangement uses TRBV7-2 and TRBJ2-1; D is undetermined. The CDR3 sequence is 12 residues long. V was clipped by 3 bases and J by 6 bases, with 6 bases between them. CDR1 is SGHTA, CDR2 FQGNSA, per germline. The CDR3 spells CASSFVSNEQFF. CDR3 nucleotide sequence: TGTGCCAGCAGCTTTGTTAGCAATGAGCAGTTCTTC.

Concerning this clonotype itself: Being one base from a much bigger clone, this may be a read error. This chain connects TRBV30 to TRBJ2-5; D remains unclear. The CDR3 is made up of 13 amino acids. Germline CDR1 GTSNPN, CDR2 SVGIG (reference sequence). This chain's CDR3 is CAWSVSWAETRYF. CDR3 DNA sequence: TGTGCCTGGAGTGTTAGCTGGGCGGAGACCCGGTACTTC.

This clonotype was seen only a few times. The chain combines TRBV14 with TRBJ2-4; no clear D gene. Looked up from germline, CDR1 is SGHDN and CDR2 is FVKESK. The CDR3 length is 11 residues. V lost 4 bases, J lost 5 bases, and 3 bases lay in between. CDR3 sequence reads: CASSRQNIQYF. In nucleotides, the CDR3 is TGTGCCAGCAGCCGCCAAAACATTCAGTACTTC.

This clonotype was picked up many times. V is TRBV7-2 and J is TRBJ2-7, with 9 bases that match TRBD2. V lost 3 bases to trimming and J lost 5 bases; unmatched junction nucleotides: 8. The V gene's germline CDR1 is SGHTA and CDR2 FQGNSA. The CDR3 extends over 15 amino acids. CDR3 nucleotide sequence: TGTGCCAGCAGCTTTGGTCCCGCGGGAGGGAACGAGCAGTACTTC. Translation: CASSFGPAGGNEQYF.

Concerning this clonotype itself: This may come from a read error, since a much larger clone is one base off. The chain is built from TRBV3-1 and TRBJ2-3; TRBD2 agrees at 10 bases. There are 17 residues in the CDR3. Trimming cost V 7 bases and J 6 bases; bases outside gene matches: 16. Germline V gene lookup returns CDR1 LGHDT and CDR2 YNNKEL (reference sequence). CDR3: CASNQLAGGPPYDTQYF. Here the CDR3 DNA reads TGTGCCAGCAACCAGTTAGCGGGAGGACCGCCATATGATACGCAGTATTTT.

Many counts were recorded for this clonotype. The genes are TRBV28 and TRBJ2-3; perhaps D is TRBD1 or TRBD2 (6 bases each). Germline lookup yields CDR1 MDHEN and CDR2 SYDVKM. There are 16 residues in the CDR3. V lost 7 bases and J 2 bases, leaving 19 bases between the germline ends. This CDR3 is CASTTSRGLITDTQYF. Here the CDR3 DNA reads TGTGCCAGCACCACTAGCAGGGGTTTAATCACAGATACGCAGTATTTT.

As for this clonotype: Just one base apart from a much larger clone, this may be a read error. The chain is built from TRBV28 and TRBJ2-7; 7 nucleotides align to TRBD2. Looked up from germline, CDR1 is MDHEN and CDR2 is SYDVKM. The CDR3 is 14 residues long. Here the CDR3 DNA reads TGTTCCAGCAGTTCGACGACTAGCTTCTACGAGCAGTACTTC. This codes for CSSSSTTSFYEQYF.

This clonotype was observed at least ten times. The chain employs TRBV20-1 and TRBJ1-2; D not certain. The germline CDR1 and CDR2 sequences are DFQATT and SNEGSKA (reference sequence). The CDR3 sequence is 13 residues long. Trimming left V 3 bases short and J 0 bases short, with 8 bases between. Here the CDR3 reads CSARVQANYGYTF. For the CDR3, the DNA is TGCAGTGCTAGGGTCCAGGCTAACTATGGCTACACCTTC.

This clonotype appeared a few times. This chain joins TRBV6-4 and TRBJ1-1; D may be TRBD1 (5 bases). Trimming left V 4 bases short and J 6 bases short, with 18 bases between. This CDR3 has 15 residues. From germline, CDR1 is MRHNA and CDR2 SNTAGT. The CDR3 is CASSARSERGAEAFF. The CDR3 coding sequence is TGTGCCAGCAGTGCCCGTTCGGAGCGGGGGGCTGAAGCTTTCTTT.

V and J are TRBV27 and TRBJ2-7, with D maybe TRBD2 (5 bases). The CDR3 totals 17 residues. Germline V lookup: CDR1 MNHEY, CDR2 SMNVEV (reference sequence). Trimming cost V 6 bases and J 5 bases, with 26 bases left between them. The CDR3 DNA reads TGTGCCAGCAGACGTAACCCACCCGGGCCCCAGCGGAACGAGCAGTACTTC. Protein: CASRRNPPGPQRNEQYF.

The sample holds a few counts of this clonotype. This chain links TRBV30 with TRBJ2-6; D not resolved. From germline, CDR1 is GTSNPN and CDR2 SVGIG (reference sequence). V lost 0 bases to trimming and J lost 3 bases, with 15 bases between them. The CDR3 spans 17 residues. CDR3 region: CAWSVLSGVGGANVLTF. The CDR3 region has the DNA TGTGCCTGGAGTGTACTATCTGGGGTCGGTGGGGCCAACGTCCTGACTTTC.

This clonotype was found a few times. The CDR3: CASSSNSYGELFF. The CDR3 region has the DNA TGTGCCAGCAGCTCCAATTCTTACGGGGAGCTGTTTTTT. J is TRBJ2-2 and V is TRBV7-9; D unclear. This CDR3 comprises 13 residues. V was trimmed by 4 bases and J by 7 bases, leaving 10 bases between them. CDR1 SEHNR and CDR2 FQNEAQ come from the germline V gene (reference sequence).

This clonotype has a count of ten or more. The chain joins TRBV13 to TRBJ1-6, with TRBD1 matching over 8 bases. The CDR3 has 15 residues. V was clipped by 2 bases and J by 10 bases; unmatched bases: 7. Per the germline V gene, CDR1 is PRHDT and CDR2 is FYEKMQ (reference sequence). DNA of the CDR3: TGTGCCAGCAGCTTACCCGACACAGGGGGATCACCCCTCCACTTT. It is translated as CASSLPDTGGSPLHF. The full variable domain, its missing parts supplied by reference TRBV13 and TRBJ1-6, is AAGVIQSPRHLIKEKRETATLKCYPIPRHDTVYWYQQGPGQDPQFLISFYEKMQSDKGSIPDRFSAQQFSDYHSELNMSSLELGDSALYFCASSLPDTGGSPLHFGNGTRLTVT.

This sequence joins TRBV9 and TRBJ2-3; D is undetermined. In germline, CDR1 is SGDLS, CDR2 YYNGEE. Trimming left V 2 bases short and J 8 bases short, with 18 bases between. There are 15 residues in the CDR3. The DNA for the CDR3 is TGTGCCAGCAGCGTCGATCGATTTACCGCATCTACGCAGTATTTT. Encoded protein: CASSVDRFTASTQYF.

This clonotype was seen at least ten times. This sequence joins TRBV24-1 and TRBJ2-1; 12 nucleotides agree with TRBD2. The CDR3 extends over 18 amino acids. The germline V gene has CDR1 KGHDR and CDR2 SFDVKD. The ends lost 2 bases at V and 4 bases at J; junction bases unmatched: 8. In DNA form, the CDR3 reads TGTGCCACCAGTGATTCACTACCGACTAGCGGGAGATACAATGAGCAGTTCTTC. Its protein is CATSDSLPTSGRYNEQFF.

The chain carries TRBV4-2 and TRBJ1-2, with D unresolved. Per germline, CDR1 LGHNA and CDR2 YNFKEQ. The CDR3 runs to 15 residues. V lost 3 bases to trimming and J lost 4 bases, with 15 bases between them. The CDR3 sequence: CASSQGTATSYGYTF. The DNA of the CDR3 is TGTGCCAGCAGCCAGGGCACTGCTACCAGCTATGGCTACACCTTC.

At least ten counts were recorded for this clonotype. The CDR3 sequence: CASGLGADYGYTF. In nucleotides, the CDR3 is TGTGCTAGTGGTTTGGGTGCAGACTATGGCTACACCTTC. The V call is TRBV12-5, the J call TRBJ1-2, with D unclear. Looked up from germline, CDR1 is LGHNT and CDR2 is FRNRAP. Trimming removed 1 base from V and 3 bases from J, with 6 bases in between. The CDR3 sequence is 13 residues long. Filled out from reference TRBV12-5 and TRBJ1-2, the complete variable domain reads DARVTQTPRHKVTEMGQEVTMRCQPILGHNTVFWYRQTMMQGLELLAYFRNRAPLDDSGMPKDRFSAEMPDATLATLKIQPSEPRDSAVYFCASGLGADYGYTFGSGTRLTVV.

Regarding this clonotype: Given a much more abundant clone one base away, this may be a read error. The chain employs TRBV7-8 and TRBJ2-3, with D possibly TRBD1 on 5 matching bases. The DNA matches TRBJ1-5 better at its end, which makes the J call doubtful. CDR1 and CDR2 (germline): SGHVS, FQNEAQ. CDR3 length: 15 amino acids. The CDR3 sequence is CASSLAVPARDTQHF. The CDR3 coding sequence is TGTGCCAGCAGCTTAGCGGTGCCCGCCAGGGATACGCAGCATTTT.